This TCR beta chain was captured by sequencing in a study of blood T cell repertoires in COVID-19. About the study: Specimens from acute and convalescent COVID-19 originated in the United States, Italy and Spain. Sources were T cells, B-cell-depleted T cells, or PBMCs; the material itself was cDNA or gDNA.

The authors' processing: Estimation of nucleated cell counts was performed using reference gene primer amplification. Repertoires were generated with immunoSEQ multiplex PCR, while TCRdb's copy carries only in-frame clones and drops some. The V and J calls and clone size were taken over from that table, and D and trimming were inferred from the DNA. Seen here are about 150,000 clones, 80% to 90% observed once, and the top ten hold over 10%. Trimming cost V 4 bases and J 0 bases, with 7 bases left between them. This CDR3 contains 15 residues. Looked up from germline, CDR1 is LNHDA and CDR2 is SQIVND (reference sequence). During active infection, Seattle patients enrolled and were then monitored through disease.

The chain has TRBV19 and TRBJ2-6, with D unclear. The sample comprised peripheral blood. The clonotype originates from a man between 18 and 29 years old with COVID-19, enrolled during active disease. For the CDR3, the DNA is TGTGCCAGTAGTACAGGTTCCTCTGGGGCCAACGTCCTGACTTTC. Its protein product is CASSTGSSGANVLTF.